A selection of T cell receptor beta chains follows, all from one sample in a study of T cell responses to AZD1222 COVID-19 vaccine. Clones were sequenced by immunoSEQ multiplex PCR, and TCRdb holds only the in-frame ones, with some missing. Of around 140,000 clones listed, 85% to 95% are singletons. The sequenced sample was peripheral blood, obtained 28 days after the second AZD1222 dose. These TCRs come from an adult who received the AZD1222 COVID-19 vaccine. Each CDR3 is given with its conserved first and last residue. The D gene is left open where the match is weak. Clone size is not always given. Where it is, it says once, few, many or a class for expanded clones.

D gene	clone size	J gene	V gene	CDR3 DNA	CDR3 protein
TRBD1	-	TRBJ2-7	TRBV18	TGTGCCAGCTCGGCGGGACAGGGGGTGTACGAGCAGTACTTC	CASSAGQGVYEQYF
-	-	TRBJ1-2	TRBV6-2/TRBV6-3	TGTGCCAGCAGCCACGGGGGCGAGACCCATGGCTACACCTTC	CASSHGGETHGYTF
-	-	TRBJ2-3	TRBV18	TGTGCCAGCTCACCACCGCCCCAGGGGGATACGCAGTATTTT	CASSPPPQGDTQYF
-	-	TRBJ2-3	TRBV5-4	TGTGCCAGCAGCTTGGTTGGGTCCACAGATACGCAGTATTTT	CASSLVGSTDTQYF
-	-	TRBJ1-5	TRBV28	TGTGCCAGCAGTACCCGACAGGACAATCAGCCCCAGCATTTT	CASSTRQDNQPQHF
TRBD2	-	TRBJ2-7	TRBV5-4	TGTGCCAGCAGCTTTAGGACTAGCGGGAGTTCGGACGAGCAGTACTTC	CASSFRTSGSSDEQYF
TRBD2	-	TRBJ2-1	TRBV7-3	TGTGCCAGCAGCTCAGTTACTAGCGGCTCCTACAATGAGCAGTTCTTC	CASSSVTSGSYNEQFF
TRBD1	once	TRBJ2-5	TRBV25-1	TGTGCCAGCAGTGGGGCAGGGGGCCGGGAGACCCAGTACTTC	CASSGAGGRETQYF
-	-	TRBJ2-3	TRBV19	TGTGCCAGTAGAGACGACAGGAGATACACAGATACGCAGTATTTT	CASRDDRRYTDTQYF
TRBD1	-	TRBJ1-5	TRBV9	TGTGCCAGCAGCGCCGGGACAGCCAATCAGCCCCAGCATTTT	CASSAGTANQPQHF
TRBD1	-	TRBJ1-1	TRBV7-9	TGTGCCAGCAGCTTAGCAGGGGGCCTGGAAGAAGCTTTCTTT	CASSLAGGLEEAFF
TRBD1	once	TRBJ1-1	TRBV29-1	TGCAGCGTTGCCGGGACAGGGGGAGCGAACACTGAAGCTTTCTTT	CSVAGTGGANTEAFF
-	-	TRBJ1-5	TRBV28	TGTGCCAGCAGGGGGAGTAATAGCAATCAGCCCCAGCATTTT	CASRGSNSNQPQHF
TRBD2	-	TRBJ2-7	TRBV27	TGTGCCAGCAGCCGGAGCGGGAGGTTGGTGTACGAGCAGTACTTC	CASSRSGRLVYEQYF
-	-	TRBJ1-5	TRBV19	TGTGCCAGTAGTATAAGGGGAGGCAATCAGCCCCAGCATTTT	CASSIRGGNQPQHF
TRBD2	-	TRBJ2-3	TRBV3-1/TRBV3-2	TGTGCCAGCAGCCCCCCTAGCGGGAGAACCACAGATACGCAGTATTTT	CASSPPSGRTTDTQYF
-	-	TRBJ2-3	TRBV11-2	TGTGCCAGCAGCTTTCGGGAGTCTCGCACAGATACGCAGTATTTT	CASSFRESRTDTQYF
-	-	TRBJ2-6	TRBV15	TGTGCCACCAGCAGAGATTATCTTAGCAAAGAAGGAGCCAACGTCCTGACTTTC	CATSRDYLSKEGANVLTF
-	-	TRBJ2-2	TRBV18	TGTGCCAGCTCCCGGGCAGCGAACACCGGGGAGCTGTTTTTT	CASSRAANTGELFF
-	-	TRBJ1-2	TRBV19	TGTGCCAGCGGAACACGGGTTGTGGGAGGTGGCTACACCTTC	CASGTRVVGGGYTF
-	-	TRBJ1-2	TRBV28	TGTGCCACCCTGACCGGACAGAATTATGGCTACACCTTC	CATLTGQNYGYTF
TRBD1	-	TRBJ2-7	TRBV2	TGTGCCAGCAGAGGGGACAGCTACGAGCAGTACTTC	CASRGDSYEQYF
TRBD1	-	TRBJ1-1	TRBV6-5	TGTGCCAGCCGGACAGGGGGGACTGAAGCTTTCTTT	CASRTGGTEAFF
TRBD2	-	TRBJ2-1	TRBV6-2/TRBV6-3	TGTGCCAGCAGCGAACTAGCGGCTAGCTCCTACAATGAGCAGTTCTTC	CASSELAASSYNEQFF
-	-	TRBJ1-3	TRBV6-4	TGTGCCAGCAGACCGACGGCTGGTTTAGGAAACACCATATATTTT	CASRPTAGLGNTIYF
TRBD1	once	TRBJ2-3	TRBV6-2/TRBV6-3	TGTGCCAGCAGCCGAGGGGGCGGAGATACGCAGTATTTT	CASSRGGGDTQYF
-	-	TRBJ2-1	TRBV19	TGTGCCAGTAGTATAGATCTTGGGGTTACGCAGTTCTTC	CASSIDLGVTQFF
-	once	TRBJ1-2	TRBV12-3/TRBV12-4	TGTGCCGTAGGGGGGTCAGCTAACTATGGCTACACCTTC	CAVGGSANYGYTF
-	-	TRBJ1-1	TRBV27	TGTGCCAGCAGTCCGACCTCGACAGTGAACACTGAAGCTTTCTTT	CASSPTSTVNTEAFF
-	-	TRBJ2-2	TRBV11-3	TGTGCCAGCAGCCCCGTGACACGCCGCACCGGGGAGCTGTTTTTT	CASSPVTRRTGELFF
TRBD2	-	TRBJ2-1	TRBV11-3	TGTGCCAGCAGCGGTCGGACTAGCGGGATCCCTGAGCAGTTCTTC	CASSGRTSGIPEQFF
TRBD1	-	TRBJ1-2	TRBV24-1	TGTGCCACCAGTACCGGGACAGGGACTATGAGGAGGGGCTACACCTTC	CATSTGTGTMRRGYTF
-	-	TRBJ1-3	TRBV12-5	TGTGCTAGTGGTTCCACCTCTGGAAACACCATATATTTT	CASGSTSGNTIYF
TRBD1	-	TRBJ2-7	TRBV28	TGTGCCAGCAGTCCCCAGACAGGGCCCTACGAGCAGTACTTC	CASSPQTGPYEQYF
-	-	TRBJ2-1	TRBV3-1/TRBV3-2	TGTGCCAGCAGCCCAGGAGGAGGGGGCTCCTACAATGAGCAGTTCTTC	CASSPGGGGSYNEQFF
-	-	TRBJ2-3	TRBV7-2	TGTGCCAGCAGCATAGGGCTAGAGGCAGATACGCAGTATTTT	CASSIGLEADTQYF
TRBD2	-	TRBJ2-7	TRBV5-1	TGCGCCAGCAGCCCTAGCGGGAGATACTACGAGCAGTACTTC	CASSPSGRYYEQYF
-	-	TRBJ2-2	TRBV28	TGTGCCAGCAGTTTTACCGGACGTAACACCGGGGAGCTGTTTTTT	CASSFTGRNTGELFF
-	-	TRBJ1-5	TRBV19	TGTGCCAGTAGTACCGGGACACTAAGCAATCAGCCCCAGCATTTT	CASSTGTLSNQPQHF
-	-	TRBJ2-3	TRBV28	TGTGCCAGCAACAGTTTCCCCCGGCGCACAGATACACAGTATTTT	CASNSFPRRTDTQYF
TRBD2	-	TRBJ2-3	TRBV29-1	TGCAGCGCTTCCCCAGCTAGCGGTGCCACAGATACGCAGTATTTT	CSASPASGATDTQYF
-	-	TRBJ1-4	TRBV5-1	TGCGCCAGCAGCTTCGATGGAGGGGAGGAAGAAAAACTGTTTTTT	CASSFDGGEEEKLFF
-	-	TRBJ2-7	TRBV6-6	TGTGCCAGCAGAAAACACAGTGGACTCTACGAGCAGTACTTC	CASRKHSGLYEQYF
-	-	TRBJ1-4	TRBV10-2	TGCGCCAGTGGGGGCGCAACTAATGAAAAACTGTTTTTT	CASGGATNEKLFF
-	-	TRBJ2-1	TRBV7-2	TGTGCCAGCAGCTTAATGGTATTGCGGAAGAGCTCCTACAATGAGCAGTTCTTC	CASSLMVLRKSSYNEQFF
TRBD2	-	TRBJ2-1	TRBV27	TGTGCCAGCGGGACTAGCGGGTACTACAATGAGCAGTTCTTC	CASGTSGYYNEQFF